This TCR beta chain was obtained from a study of OX40 agonist ivuxolimab in advanced cancers. The CDR3 has 15 amino acids. Germline trimming cut 3 bases from V and 6 bases from J; bases unmatched to any gene: 10. CDR1 SGHTA and CDR2 FQGTGA come from the germline V gene. Here immunoSEQ multiplex PCR was the method, and the copy in TCRdb shows in-frame clones only, minus some. The sample includes tens of thousands of clones, about nine tenths of them seen just once. The sample here was CD4+ or CD8+ T cells sorted from blood, taken in a trial of the OX40 agonist ivuxolimab. This TCR was sampled from an adult with an advanced solid tumor such as melanoma, head and neck, liver or kidney cancer. The chain joins TRBV7-3 to TRBJ2-7; 8 nucleotides agree with TRBD1. As DNA, the CDR3 is TGTGCCAGCAGCTTGATGGGGACAGGTAGTCGCGAGCAGTACTTC. Its protein product is CASSLMGTGSREQYF.